This T cell receptor (beta chain) was obtained from a study of blood T cell repertoires in COVID-19. Study information: Samples representing acute and convalescent COVID-19 were sourced from the United States, Italy and Spain. Sources were T cells, B-cell-depleted T cells, or PBMCs; the material itself was cDNA or gDNA.

Per the germline V gene, CDR1 is LGHNA and CDR2 is YSLEER. J lost 4 bases, V lost 0 bases, and 5 bases had no gene match. The CDR3 runs to 16 residues. Authors' data handling: Amplification of reference gene primers was used by the study to estimate nucleated cell counts. The method was immunoSEQ multiplex PCR; TCRdb's version includes in-frame clones alone and lacks a portion of them. V and J calls and clone size are those listed in that table; D and trimming were worked out from the DNA. The sample yields about 140,000 clones, 65% to 80% seen once. The rearrangement uses TRBV4-3 and TRBJ2-2, with TRBD1 matching over 7 bases. Sequenced input: peripheral blood. This TCR was recovered from a man older than 75 with acute or convalescent COVID-19. CDR3 coding DNA: TGCGCCAGCAGCCAAGACAAGGGGGCGAGCACCGGGGAGCTGTTTTTT. Its protein is CASSQDKGASTGELFF.